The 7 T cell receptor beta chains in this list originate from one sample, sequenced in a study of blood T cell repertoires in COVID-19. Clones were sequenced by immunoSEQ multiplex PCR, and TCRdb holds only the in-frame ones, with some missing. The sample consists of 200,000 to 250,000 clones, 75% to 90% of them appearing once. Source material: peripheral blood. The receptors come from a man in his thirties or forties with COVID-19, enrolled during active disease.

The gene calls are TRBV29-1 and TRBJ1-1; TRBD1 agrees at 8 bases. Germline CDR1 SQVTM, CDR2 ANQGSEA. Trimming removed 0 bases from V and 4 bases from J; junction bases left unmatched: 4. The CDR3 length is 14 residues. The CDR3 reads CSVEDGQGRTEAFF. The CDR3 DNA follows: TGCAGCGTTGAAGATGGACAGGGACGCACTGAAGCTTTCTTT.

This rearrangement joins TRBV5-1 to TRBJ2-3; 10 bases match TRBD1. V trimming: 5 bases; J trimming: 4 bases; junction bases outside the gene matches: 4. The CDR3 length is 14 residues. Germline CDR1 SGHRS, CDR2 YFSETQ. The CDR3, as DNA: TGCGCCAGCAGTTTCGGACAGGGGGCAGATACGCAGTATTTT. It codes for CASSFGQGADTQYF.

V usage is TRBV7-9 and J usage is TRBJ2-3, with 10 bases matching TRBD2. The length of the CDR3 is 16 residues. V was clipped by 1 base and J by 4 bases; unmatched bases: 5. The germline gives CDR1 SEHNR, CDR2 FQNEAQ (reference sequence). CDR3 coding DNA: TGTGCCAGCAGCTTAGTGGCTAGCGGGAGCTCAGATACGCAGTATTTT. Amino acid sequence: CASSLVASGSSDTQYF.

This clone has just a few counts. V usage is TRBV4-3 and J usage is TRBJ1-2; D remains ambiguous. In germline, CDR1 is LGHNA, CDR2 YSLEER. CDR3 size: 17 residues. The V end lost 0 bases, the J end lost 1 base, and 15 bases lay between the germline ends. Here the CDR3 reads CASSQEIASGVNYGYTF. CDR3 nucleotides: TGCGCCAGCAGCCAAGAAATAGCTTCGGGAGTTAACTATGGCTACACCTTC.

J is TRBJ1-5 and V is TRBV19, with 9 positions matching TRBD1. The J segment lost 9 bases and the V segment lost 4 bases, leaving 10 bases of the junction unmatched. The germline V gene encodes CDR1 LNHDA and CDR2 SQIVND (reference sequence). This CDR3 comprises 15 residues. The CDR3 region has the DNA TGTGCCAGTAGTAAGGGGACAGGGTTAGTGTGGCCCCAGCATTTT. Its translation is CASSKGTGLVWPQHF. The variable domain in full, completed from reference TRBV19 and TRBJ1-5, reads DGGITQSPKYLFRKEGQNVTLSCEQNLNHDAMYWYRQDPGQGLRLIYYSQIVNDFQKGDIAEGYSVSREKKESFPLTVTSAQKNPTAFYLCASSKGTGLVWPQHFGDGTRLSIL.

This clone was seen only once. Here the CDR3 reads CASSFSRQTLNYGYTF. The CDR3 DNA reads as TGTGCCAGCAGCTTTTCTCGACAGACCCTTAACTATGGCTACACCTTC. This chain connects TRBV7-9 to TRBJ1-2; possible D gene TRBD1, 5 bases. Germline CDR1 is SEHNR and CDR2 is FQNEAQ (reference sequence). V lost 3 bases, J lost 1 base, and 15 bases lay in between. The CDR3 extends over 16 amino acids.

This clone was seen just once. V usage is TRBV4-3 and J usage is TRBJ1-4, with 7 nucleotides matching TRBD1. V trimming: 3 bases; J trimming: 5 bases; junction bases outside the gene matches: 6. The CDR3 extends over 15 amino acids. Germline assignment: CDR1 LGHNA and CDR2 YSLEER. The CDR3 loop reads CASSQAGQQNEKLFF. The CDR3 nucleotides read TGCGCCAGCAGCCAGGCGGGACAGCAGAATGAAAAACTGTTTTTT.